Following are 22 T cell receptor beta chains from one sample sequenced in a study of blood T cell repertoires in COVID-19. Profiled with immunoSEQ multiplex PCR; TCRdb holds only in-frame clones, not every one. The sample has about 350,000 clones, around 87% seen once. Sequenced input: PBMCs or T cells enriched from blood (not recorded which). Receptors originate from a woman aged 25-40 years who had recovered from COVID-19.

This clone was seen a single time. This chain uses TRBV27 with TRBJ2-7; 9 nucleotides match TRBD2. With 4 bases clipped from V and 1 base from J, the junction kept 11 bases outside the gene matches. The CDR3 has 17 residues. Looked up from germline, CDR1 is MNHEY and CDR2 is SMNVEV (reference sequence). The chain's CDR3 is CASSSVTSGSTSYEQYF. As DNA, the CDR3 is TGTGCCAGCAGTTCGGTCACTAGCGGGTCTACATCCTACGAGCAGTACTTC.

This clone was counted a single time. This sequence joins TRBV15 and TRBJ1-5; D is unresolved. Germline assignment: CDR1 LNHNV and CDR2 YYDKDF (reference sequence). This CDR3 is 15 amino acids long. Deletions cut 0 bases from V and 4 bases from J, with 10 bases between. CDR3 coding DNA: TGTGCCACCAGCAGAGATCGCGGGGATAATCAGCCCCAGCATTTT. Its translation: CATSRDRGDNQPQHF. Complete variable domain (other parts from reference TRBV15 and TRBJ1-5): DAMVIQNPRYQVTQFGKPVTLSCSQTLNHNVMYWYQQKSSQAPKLLFHYYDKDFNNEADTPDNFQSRRPNTSFCFLDIRSPGLGDTAMYLCATSRDRGDNQPQHFGDGTRLSIL.

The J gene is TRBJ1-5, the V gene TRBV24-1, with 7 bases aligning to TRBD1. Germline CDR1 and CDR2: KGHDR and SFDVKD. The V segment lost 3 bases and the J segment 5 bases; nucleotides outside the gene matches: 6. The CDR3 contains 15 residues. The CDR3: CATSDGGQPYQPQHF. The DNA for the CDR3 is TGTGCCACCAGTGATGGGGGACAGCCTTATCAGCCCCAGCATTTT.

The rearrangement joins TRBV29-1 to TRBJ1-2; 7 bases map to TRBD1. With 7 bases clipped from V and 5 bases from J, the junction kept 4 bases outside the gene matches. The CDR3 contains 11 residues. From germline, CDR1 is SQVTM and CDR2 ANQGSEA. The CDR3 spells CSALTGYGYTF. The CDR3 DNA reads TGCAGCGCCCTGACAGGGTATGGCTACACCTTC.

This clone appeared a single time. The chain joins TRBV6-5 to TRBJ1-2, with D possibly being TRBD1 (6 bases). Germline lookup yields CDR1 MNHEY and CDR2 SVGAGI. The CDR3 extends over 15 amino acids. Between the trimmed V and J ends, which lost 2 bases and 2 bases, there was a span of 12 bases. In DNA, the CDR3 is TGTGCCAGCAGTTACGTGGGGGGGCCGAACTATGGCTACACCTTC. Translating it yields CASSYVGGPNYGYTF.

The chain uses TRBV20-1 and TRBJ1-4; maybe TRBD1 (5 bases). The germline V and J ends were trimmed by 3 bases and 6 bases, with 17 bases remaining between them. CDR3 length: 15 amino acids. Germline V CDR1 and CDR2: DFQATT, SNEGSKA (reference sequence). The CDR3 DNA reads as TGCAGTGCTAGTGGGGATGCGGGGACGGATGAAAAACTGTTTTTT. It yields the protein CSASGDAGTDEKLFF.

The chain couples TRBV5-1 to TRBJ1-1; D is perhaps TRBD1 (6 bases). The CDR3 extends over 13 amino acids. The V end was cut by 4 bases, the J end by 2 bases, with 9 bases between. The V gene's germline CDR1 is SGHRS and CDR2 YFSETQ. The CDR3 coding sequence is TGCGCCAGCAGCCGACAGGATAACACTGAAGCTTTCTTT. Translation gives CASSRQDNTEAFF.

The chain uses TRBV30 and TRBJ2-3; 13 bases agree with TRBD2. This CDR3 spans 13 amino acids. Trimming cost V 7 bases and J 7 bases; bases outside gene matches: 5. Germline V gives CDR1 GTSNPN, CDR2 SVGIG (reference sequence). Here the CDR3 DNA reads TGTGCCTTCCGGACTAGCGGGGGTAATACGCAGTATTTT. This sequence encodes CAFRTSGGNTQYF.

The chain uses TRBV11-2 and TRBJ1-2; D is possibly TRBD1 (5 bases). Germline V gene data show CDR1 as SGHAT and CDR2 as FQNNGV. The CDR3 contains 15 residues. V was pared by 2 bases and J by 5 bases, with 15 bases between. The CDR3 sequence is CASSLRGTPEYGYTF. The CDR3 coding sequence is TGTGCCAGCAGCTTACGGGGGACGCCTGAATATGGCTACACCTTC.

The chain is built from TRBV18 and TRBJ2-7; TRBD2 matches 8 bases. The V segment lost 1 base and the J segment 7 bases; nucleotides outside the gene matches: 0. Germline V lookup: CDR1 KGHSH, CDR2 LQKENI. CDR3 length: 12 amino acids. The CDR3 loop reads CASSPRGGEQYF. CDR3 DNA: TGTGCCAGCTCACCACGCGGGGGGGAGCAGTACTTC.

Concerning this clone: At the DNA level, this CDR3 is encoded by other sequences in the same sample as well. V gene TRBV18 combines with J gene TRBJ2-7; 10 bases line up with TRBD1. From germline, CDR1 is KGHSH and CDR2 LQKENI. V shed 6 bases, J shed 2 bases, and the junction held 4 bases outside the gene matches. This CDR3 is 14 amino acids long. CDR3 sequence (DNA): TGTGCCAGCTCTTCCGGGACAGGGGCCTACGAGCAGTACTTC. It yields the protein CASSSGTGAYEQYF.

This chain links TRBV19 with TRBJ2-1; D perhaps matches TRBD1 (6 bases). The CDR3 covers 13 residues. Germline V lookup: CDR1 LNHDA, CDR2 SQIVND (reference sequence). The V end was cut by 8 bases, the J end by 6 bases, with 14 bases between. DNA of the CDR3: TGTGCCAGTCGCCGGACAGCAGGCAATGAGCAGTTCTTC. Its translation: CASRRTAGNEQFF. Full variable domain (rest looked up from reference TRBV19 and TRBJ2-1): DGGITQSPKYLFRKEGQNVTLSCEQNLNHDAMYWYRQDPGQGLRLIYYSQIVNDFQKGDIAEGYSVSREKKESFPLTVTSAQKNPTAFYLCASRRTAGNEQFFGPGTRLTVL.

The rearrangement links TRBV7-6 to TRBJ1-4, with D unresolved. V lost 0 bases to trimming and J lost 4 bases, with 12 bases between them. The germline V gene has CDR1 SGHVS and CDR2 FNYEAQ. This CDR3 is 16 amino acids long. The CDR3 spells CASSLAAGVNNEKLFF. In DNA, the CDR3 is TGTGCCAGCAGCTTAGCGGCTGGAGTCAATAATGAAAAACTGTTTTTT.

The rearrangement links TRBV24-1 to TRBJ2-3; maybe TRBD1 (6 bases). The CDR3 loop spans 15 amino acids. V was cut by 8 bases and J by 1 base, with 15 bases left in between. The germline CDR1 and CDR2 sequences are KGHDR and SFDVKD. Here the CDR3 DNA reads TGTGCCACCACCCCTGCGACAGGTGGCACAGATACGCAGTATTTT. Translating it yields CATTPATGGTDTQYF.

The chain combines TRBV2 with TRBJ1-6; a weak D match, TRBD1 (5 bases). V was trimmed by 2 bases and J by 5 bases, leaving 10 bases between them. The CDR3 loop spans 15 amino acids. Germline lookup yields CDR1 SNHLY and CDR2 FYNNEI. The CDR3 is CASSERGSHNSPLHF. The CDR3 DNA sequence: TGTGCCAGCAGTGAACGGGGGAGTCATAATTCACCCCTCCACTTT.

CDR3 residues: CASSPRKDSEAFF. The CDR3 nucleotides read TGTGCCAGCTCACCACGGAAGGACAGCGAAGCTTTCTTT. The V and J genes are TRBV18 and TRBJ1-1, with D possibly being TRBD1 (6 bases). V dropped 1 base and J dropped 8 bases, with 11 bases sitting between them. Germline V CDR1 and CDR2: KGHSH, LQKENI. The CDR3 totals 13 residues.

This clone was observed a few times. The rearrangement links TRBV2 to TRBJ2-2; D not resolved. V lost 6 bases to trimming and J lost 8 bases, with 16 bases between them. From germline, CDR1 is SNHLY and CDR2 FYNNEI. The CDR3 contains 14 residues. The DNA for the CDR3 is TGTGCCAGCAGGCGACTCGCTGTCACTGGGGAGCTGTTTTTT. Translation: CASRRLAVTGELFF. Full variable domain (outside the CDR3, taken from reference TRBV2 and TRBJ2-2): EPEVTQTPSHQVTQMGQEVILRCVPISNHLYFYWYRQILGQKVEFLVSFYNNEISEKSEIFDDQFSVERPDGSNFTLKIRSTKLEDSAMYFCASRRLAVTGELFFGEGSRLTVL.

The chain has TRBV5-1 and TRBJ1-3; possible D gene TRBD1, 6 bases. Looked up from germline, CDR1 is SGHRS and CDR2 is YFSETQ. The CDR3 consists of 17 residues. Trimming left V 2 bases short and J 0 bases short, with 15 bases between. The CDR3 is CASSLSTGLSSGNTIYF. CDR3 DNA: TGCGCCAGCAGCTTATCGACAGGATTAAGCTCTGGAAACACCATATATTTT. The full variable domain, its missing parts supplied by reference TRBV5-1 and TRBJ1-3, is KAGVTQTPRYLIKTRGQQVTLSCSPISGHRSVSWYQQTPGQGLQFLFEYFSETQRNKGNFPGRFSGRQFSNSRSEMNVSTLELGDSALYLCASSLSTGLSSGNTIYFGEGSWLTVV.

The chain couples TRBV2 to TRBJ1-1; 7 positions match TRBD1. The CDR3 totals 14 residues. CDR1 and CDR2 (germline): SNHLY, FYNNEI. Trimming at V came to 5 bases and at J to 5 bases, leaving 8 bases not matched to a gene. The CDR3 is CASSYSDRETEAFF. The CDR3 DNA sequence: TGTGCCAGCAGTTACTCCGACAGGGAGACTGAAGCTTTCTTT.

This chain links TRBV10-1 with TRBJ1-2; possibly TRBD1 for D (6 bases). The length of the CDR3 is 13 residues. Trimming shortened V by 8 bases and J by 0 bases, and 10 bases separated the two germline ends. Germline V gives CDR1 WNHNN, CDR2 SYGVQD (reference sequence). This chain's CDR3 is CASSTGTNYGYTF. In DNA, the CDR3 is TGCGCCAGCTCCACAGGGACTAACTATGGCTACACCTTC.

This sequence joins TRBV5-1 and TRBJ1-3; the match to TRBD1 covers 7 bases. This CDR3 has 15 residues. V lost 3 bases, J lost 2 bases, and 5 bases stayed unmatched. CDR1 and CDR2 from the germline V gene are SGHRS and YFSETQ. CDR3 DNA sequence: TGCGCCAGCAGCTCCGACAGGGACCCTGGAAACACCATATATTTT. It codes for CASSSDRDPGNTIYF.

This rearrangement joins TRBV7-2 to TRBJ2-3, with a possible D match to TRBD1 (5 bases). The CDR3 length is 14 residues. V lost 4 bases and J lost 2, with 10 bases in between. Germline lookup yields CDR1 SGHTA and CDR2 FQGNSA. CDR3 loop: CASSSRVPTDTQYF. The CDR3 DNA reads TGTGCCAGCAGCTCCAGGGTGCCCACAGATACGCAGTATTTT.